This entry concerns a single T cell receptor (beta chain). CDR3 length: 12 amino acids. The J segment lost 5 bases and the V segment lost 4 bases, leaving 1 base of the junction unmatched. Per germline, CDR1 MNHNS and CDR2 SASEGT. Profiled with immunoSEQ multiplex PCR; TCRdb holds only in-frame clones, not every one. Among around 50,000 clones listed, roughly 78% were seen once. This specimen comes from a study of blood T cell repertoires in COVID-19. The receptor was isolated from a woman aged 80 or over with acute or convalescent COVID-19. This sequence joins TRBV6-1 and TRBJ2-5; 7 bases are shared with TRBD2. Sequencing was done on a sample of peripheral blood. The CDR3, as DNA: TGTGCCAGCAGTGGGGGGGGTGAGACCCAGTACTTC. It specifies CASSGGGETQYF.